This T cell receptor (beta chain) emerged from a study of blood T cell repertoires in COVID-19. As for the study in general: The samples span acute and convalescent COVID-19 from the United States, Italy and Spain. In each case, the material was cDNA or gDNA derived from T cells, B-cell-depleted T cells, or PBMCs.

Authors' methods: How many nucleated cells were present was estimated from reference gene primer amplification. Sequencing was performed with immunoSEQ multiplex PCR; in TCRdb, only in-frame clones are kept and a portion is missing. V, J and clone size are those of that table, while D and trimming were read from the DNA. The sample has 90,000 to 130,000 clones; roughly 82% are singletons. The germline V gene has CDR1 MNHEY and CDR2 SVGAGI. The CDR3 is made up of 13 amino acids. V lost 5 bases to trimming and J lost 3 bases, with 10 bases between them. This TCR was sampled from an older woman with acute or convalescent COVID-19. The V and J genes are TRBV6-5 and TRBJ1-2, with D hard to call. The sequencing input was peripheral blood. The CDR3 region is CASSPLTHYGYTF. The CDR3 DNA sequence: TGTGCCAGCAGTCCCCTAACCCACTATGGCTACACCTTC.